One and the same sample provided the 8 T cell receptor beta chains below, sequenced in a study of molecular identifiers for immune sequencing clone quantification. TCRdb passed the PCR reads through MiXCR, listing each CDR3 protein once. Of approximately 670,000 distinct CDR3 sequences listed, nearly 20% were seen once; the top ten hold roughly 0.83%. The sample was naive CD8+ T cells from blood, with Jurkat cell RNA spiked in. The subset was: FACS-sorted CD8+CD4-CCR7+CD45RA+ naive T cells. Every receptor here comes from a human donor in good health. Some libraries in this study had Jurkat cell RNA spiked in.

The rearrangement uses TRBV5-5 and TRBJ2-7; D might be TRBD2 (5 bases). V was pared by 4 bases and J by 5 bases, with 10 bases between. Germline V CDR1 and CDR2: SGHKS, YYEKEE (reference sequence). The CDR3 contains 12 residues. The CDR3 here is CASSGDGDEQYF. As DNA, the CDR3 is TGTGCCAGCAGCGGCGACGGGGACGAGCAGTACTTC.

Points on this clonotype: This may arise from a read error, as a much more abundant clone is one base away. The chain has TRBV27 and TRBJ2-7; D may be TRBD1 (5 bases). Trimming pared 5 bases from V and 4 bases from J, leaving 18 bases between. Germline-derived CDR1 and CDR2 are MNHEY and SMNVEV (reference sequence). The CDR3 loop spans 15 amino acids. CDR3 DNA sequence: TGTGCCAGCAGTGGTCGGACATGGGGCCTATACGAGCAGTACTTC. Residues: CASSGRTWGLYEQYF.

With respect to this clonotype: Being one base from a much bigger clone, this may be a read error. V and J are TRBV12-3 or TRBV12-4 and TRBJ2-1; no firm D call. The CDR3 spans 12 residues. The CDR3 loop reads CASSLPRGEQLF. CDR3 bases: TGTGCCAGCAGTCTCCCACGAGGTGAGCAGCTCTTC.

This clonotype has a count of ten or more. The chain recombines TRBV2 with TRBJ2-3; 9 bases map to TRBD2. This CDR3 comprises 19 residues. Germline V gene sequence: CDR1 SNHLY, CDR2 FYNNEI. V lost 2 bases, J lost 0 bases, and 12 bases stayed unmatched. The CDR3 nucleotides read TGTGCCAGCAGTGAATGGTATTTCCTGACTAGCGGTAGCACAGATACGCAGTATTTT. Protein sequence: CASSEWYFLTSGSTDTQYF.

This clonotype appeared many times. Written as DNA, the CDR3 is TGTGCCAGCAGCTTGTGGCCTACACGTCCAGATACGCAGTATTTT. This codes for CASSLWPTRPDTQYF. The chain recombines TRBV7-8 with TRBJ2-3, with unresolved D. The CDR3 extends over 15 amino acids. V gave up 3 bases and J gave up 4 bases, with 14 bases separating them. Looked up from germline, CDR1 is SGHVS and CDR2 is FQNEAQ.

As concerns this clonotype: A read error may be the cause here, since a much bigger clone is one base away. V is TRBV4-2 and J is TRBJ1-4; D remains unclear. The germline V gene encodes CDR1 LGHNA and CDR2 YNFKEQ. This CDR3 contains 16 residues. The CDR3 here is CTSSQDRHATNEKLFF. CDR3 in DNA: TGTACCAGCAGCCAAGATCGCCATGCAACTAATGAAAAACTGTTTTTT.

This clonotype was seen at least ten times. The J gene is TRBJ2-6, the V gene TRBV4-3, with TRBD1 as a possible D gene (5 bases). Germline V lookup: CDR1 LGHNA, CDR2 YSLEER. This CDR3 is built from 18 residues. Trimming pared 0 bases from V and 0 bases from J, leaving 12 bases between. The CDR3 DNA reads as TGCGCCAGCAGCCAAGACAGGGCGCAAAGCTCTGGGGCCAACGTCCTGACTTTC. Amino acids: CASSQDRAQSSGANVLTF.

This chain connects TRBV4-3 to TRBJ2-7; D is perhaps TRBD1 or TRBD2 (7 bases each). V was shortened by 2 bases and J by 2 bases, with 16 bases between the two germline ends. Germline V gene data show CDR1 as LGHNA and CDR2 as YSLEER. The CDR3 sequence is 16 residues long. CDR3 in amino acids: CASSQYLADRTYEQYF. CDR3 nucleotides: TGCGCCAGCAGCCAATATCTAGCGGACAGGACCTACGAGCAGTACTTC.